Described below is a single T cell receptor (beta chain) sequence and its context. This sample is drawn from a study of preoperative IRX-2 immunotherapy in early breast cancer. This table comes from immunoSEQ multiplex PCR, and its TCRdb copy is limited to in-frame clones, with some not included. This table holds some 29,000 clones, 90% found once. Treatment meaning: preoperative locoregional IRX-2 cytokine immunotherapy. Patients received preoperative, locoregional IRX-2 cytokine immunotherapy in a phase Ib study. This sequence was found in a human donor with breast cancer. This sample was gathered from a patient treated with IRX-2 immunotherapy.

The CDR3 DNA reads TGTGCCTGGGTTACCCAGGGAGGCCCTAATGAAAAACTGTTTTTT. Translated, it gives CAWVTQGGPNEKLFF. The genes are TRBV30 and TRBJ1-4, with a possible D match to TRBD1 (5 bases). Germline loops: CDR1 GTSNPN, CDR2 SVGIG (reference sequence). Trimming left V 5 bases short and J 3 bases short, with 16 bases between. The CDR3 has 15 amino acids.